This T cell receptor beta chain was retrieved from a study of shared clonotypes between healthy human individuals. Overall study: Each donor's CD4 naive and CD4 memory cells filled three plates apiece, CD8 naive two, and CD8 memory one.

Study-wide findings and caveats: The sharing of 4.5% to 6.5% of naive CD4 clonotypes was seen across a handful of donors.

Turning to this clone: Its antigen is undetermined.

About 30,000 T cell genomes, or approximately 0.2 ug DNA, went into the sorted-subset replicate PCRs. The assay was immunoSEQ multiplex PCR, and TCRdb's table has in-frame clones only and misses some. This sample yields roughly 590,000 clones, of which around 95% are seen a single time; roughly 0.1% belongs to the top ten. Positive CCR7 selection of CD45RO-negative cells yielded the naive CD8 cells, and terminally differentiated effector memory CD45RA+ cells were excluded. Germline lookup yields CDR1 SGHNT and CDR2 YENEEA. With V trimmed by 5 bases and J by 3 bases, 6 bases remained unmatched. This CDR3 is built from 15 residues.

The specimen sequenced was naive CD8+ T cells sorted from blood. This rearrangement joins TRBV11-3 to TRBJ1-5; 8 bases align to TRBD1. The source is a woman between 25 and 40 years old in good health. CDR3 DNA: TGTGCCAGCAGCGCCCGGACAGGGTCCAATCAGCCCCAGCATTTT. Protein product: CASSARTGSNQPQHF.